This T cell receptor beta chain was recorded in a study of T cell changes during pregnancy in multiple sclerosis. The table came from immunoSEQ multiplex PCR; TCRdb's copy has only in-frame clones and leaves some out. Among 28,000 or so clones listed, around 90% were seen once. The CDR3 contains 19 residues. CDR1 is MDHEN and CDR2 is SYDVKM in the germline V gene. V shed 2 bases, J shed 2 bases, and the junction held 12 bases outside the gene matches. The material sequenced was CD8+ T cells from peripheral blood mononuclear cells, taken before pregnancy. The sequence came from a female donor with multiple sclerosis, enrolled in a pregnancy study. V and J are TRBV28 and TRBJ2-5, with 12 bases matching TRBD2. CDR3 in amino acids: CASSLRLAGENLEQETQYF. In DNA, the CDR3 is TGTGCCAGCAGTTTACGACTAGCGGGAGAGAACTTGGAACAAGAGACCCAGTACTTC.